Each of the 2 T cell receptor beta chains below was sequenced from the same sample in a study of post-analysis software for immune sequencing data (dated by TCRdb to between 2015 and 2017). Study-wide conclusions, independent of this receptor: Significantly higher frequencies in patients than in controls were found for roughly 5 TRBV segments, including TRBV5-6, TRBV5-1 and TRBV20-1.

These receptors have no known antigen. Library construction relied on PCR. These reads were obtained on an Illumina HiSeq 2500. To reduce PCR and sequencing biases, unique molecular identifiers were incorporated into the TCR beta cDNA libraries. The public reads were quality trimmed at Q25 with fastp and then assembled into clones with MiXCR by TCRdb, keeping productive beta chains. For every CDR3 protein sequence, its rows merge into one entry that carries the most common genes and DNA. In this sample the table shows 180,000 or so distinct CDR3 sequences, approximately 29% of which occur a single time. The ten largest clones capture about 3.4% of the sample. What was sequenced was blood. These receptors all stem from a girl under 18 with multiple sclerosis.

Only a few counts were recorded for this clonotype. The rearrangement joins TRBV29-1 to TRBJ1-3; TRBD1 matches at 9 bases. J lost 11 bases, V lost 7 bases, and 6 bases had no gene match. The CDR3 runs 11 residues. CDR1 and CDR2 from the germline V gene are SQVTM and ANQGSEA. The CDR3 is CSALTGGAIYF. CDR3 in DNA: TGCAGCGCCCTTACAGGGGGCGCCATATATTTT.

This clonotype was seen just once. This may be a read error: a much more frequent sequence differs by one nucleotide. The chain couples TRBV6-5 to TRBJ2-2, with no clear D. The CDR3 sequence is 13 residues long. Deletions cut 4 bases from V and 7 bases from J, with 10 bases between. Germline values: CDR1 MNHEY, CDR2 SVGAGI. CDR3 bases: TGTGCCAGCAGTTTCGATAGTAACGGGGAGCTGTTTTTT. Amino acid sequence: CASSFDSNGELFF.